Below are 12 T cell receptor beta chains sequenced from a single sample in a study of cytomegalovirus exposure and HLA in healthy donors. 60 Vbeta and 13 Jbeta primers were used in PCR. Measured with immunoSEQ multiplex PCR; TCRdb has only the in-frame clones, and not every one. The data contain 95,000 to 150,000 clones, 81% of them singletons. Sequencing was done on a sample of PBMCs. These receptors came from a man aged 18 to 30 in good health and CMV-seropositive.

In DNA, the CDR3 is TGTGCCAGCAGTCAAAGACAGGCGTACAATGAGCAGTTCTTC. Translation gives CASSQRQAYNEQFF. The rearrangement links TRBV27 to TRBJ2-1; D is perhaps TRBD1 (6 bases). Trimming shortened V by 5 bases and J by 4 bases, and 12 bases separated the two germline ends. Germline-derived CDR1 and CDR2 are MNHEY and SMNVEV (reference sequence). The CDR3 consists of 14 residues.

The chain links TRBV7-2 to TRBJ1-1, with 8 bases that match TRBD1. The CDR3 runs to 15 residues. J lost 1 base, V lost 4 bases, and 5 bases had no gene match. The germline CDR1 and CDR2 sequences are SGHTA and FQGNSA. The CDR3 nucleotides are TGTGCCAGCAGCTGGGGGACAGGTGAGAACACTGAAGCTTTCTTT. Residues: CASSWGTGENTEAFF.

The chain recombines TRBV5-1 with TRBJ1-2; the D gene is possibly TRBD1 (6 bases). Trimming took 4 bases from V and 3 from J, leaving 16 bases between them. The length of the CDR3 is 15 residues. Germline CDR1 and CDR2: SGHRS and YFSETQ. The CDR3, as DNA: TGCGCCAGCAGCCTCGGCGCAGGGGACGACTATGGCTACACCTTC. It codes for CASSLGAGDDYGYTF.

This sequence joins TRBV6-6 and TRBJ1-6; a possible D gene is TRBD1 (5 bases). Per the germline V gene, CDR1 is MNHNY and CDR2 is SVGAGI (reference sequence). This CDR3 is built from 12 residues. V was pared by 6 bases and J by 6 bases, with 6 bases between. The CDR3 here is CASRGLNSPLHF. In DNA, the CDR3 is TGTGCCAGCAGGGGGCTTAATTCACCCCTCCACTTT.

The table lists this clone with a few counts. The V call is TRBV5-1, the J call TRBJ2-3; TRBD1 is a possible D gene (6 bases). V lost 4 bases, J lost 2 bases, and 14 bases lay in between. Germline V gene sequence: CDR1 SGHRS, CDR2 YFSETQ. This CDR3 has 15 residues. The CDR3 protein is CASSIQQGNTDTQYF. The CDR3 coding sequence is TGCGCCAGCAGCATTCAACAGGGTAACACAGATACGCAGTATTTT.

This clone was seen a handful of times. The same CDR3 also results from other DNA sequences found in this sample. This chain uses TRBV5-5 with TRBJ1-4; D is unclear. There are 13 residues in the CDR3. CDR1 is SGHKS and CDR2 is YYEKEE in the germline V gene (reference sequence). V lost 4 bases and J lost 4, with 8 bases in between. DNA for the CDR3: TGTGCCAGCAGCCTTTGGAGTAATGAAAAACTGTTTTTT. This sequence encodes CASSLWSNEKLFF.

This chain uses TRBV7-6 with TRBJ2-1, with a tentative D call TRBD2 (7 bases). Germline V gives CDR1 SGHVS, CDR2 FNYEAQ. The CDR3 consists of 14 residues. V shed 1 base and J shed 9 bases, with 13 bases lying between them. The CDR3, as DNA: TGTGCCAGCAGCTTAGAGGGGGGGAGCCGTGAGCAGTTCTTC. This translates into CASSLEGGSREQFF. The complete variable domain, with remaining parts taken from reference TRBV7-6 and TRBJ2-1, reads GAGVSQSPRYKVTKRGQDVALRCDPISGHVSLYWYRQALGQGPEFLTYFNYEAQQDKSGLPNDRFSAERPEGSISTLTIQRTEQRDSAMYRCASSLEGGSREQFFGPGTRLTVL.

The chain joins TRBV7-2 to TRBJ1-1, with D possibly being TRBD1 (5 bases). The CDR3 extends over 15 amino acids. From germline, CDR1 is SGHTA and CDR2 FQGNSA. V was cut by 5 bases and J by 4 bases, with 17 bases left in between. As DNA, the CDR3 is TGTGCCAGCAGCAAGAAAGCAGGGCTCGCCACTGAAGCTTTCTTT. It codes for CASSKKAGLATEAFF.

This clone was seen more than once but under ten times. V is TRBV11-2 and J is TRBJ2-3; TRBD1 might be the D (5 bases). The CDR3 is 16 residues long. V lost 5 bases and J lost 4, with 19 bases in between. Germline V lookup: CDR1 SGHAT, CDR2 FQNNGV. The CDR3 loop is CASSAVAPPRADTQYF. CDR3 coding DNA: TGTGCCAGCAGCGCGGTGGCCCCCCCCAGGGCAGATACGCAGTATTTT.

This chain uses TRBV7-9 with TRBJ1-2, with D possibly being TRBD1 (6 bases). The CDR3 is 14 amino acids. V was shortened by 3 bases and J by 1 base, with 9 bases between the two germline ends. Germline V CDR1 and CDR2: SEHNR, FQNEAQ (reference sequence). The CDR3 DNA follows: TGTGCCAGCAGCTTGTCGGACAGTAACTATGGCTACACCTTC. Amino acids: CASSLSDSNYGYTF.

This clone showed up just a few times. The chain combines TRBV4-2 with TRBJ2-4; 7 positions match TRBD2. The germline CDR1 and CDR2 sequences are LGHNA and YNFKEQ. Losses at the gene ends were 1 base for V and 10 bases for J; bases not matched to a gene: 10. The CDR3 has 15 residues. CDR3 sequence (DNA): TGTGCCAGCAGCCAAGCCGGGACTACCCATAAGATTCAGTACTTC. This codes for CASSQAGTTHKIQYF.

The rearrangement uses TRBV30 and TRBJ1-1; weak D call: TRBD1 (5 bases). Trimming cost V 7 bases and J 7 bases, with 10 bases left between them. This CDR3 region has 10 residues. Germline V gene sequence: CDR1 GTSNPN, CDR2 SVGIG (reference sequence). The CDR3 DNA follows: TGTGCCTTGAACAGGATTGAAGCTTTCTTT. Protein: CALNRIEAFF.